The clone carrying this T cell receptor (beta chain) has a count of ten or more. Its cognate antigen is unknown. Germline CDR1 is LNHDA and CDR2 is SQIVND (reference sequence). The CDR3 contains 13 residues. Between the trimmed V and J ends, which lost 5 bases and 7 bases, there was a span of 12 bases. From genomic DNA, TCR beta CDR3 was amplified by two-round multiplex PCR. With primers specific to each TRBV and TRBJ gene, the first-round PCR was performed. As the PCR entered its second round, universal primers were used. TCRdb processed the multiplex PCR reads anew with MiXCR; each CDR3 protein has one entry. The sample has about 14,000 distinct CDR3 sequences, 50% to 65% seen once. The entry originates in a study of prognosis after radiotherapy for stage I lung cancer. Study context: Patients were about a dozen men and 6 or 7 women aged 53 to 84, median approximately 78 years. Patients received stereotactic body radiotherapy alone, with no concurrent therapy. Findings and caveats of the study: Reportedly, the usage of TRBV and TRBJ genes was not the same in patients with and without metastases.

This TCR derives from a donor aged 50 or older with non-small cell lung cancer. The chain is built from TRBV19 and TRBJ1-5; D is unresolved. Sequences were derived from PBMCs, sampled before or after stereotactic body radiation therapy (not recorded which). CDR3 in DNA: TGTGCCAGTAGTGATGCGAGGGCCCAGCCCCAGCATTTT. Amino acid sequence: CASSDARAQPQHF.